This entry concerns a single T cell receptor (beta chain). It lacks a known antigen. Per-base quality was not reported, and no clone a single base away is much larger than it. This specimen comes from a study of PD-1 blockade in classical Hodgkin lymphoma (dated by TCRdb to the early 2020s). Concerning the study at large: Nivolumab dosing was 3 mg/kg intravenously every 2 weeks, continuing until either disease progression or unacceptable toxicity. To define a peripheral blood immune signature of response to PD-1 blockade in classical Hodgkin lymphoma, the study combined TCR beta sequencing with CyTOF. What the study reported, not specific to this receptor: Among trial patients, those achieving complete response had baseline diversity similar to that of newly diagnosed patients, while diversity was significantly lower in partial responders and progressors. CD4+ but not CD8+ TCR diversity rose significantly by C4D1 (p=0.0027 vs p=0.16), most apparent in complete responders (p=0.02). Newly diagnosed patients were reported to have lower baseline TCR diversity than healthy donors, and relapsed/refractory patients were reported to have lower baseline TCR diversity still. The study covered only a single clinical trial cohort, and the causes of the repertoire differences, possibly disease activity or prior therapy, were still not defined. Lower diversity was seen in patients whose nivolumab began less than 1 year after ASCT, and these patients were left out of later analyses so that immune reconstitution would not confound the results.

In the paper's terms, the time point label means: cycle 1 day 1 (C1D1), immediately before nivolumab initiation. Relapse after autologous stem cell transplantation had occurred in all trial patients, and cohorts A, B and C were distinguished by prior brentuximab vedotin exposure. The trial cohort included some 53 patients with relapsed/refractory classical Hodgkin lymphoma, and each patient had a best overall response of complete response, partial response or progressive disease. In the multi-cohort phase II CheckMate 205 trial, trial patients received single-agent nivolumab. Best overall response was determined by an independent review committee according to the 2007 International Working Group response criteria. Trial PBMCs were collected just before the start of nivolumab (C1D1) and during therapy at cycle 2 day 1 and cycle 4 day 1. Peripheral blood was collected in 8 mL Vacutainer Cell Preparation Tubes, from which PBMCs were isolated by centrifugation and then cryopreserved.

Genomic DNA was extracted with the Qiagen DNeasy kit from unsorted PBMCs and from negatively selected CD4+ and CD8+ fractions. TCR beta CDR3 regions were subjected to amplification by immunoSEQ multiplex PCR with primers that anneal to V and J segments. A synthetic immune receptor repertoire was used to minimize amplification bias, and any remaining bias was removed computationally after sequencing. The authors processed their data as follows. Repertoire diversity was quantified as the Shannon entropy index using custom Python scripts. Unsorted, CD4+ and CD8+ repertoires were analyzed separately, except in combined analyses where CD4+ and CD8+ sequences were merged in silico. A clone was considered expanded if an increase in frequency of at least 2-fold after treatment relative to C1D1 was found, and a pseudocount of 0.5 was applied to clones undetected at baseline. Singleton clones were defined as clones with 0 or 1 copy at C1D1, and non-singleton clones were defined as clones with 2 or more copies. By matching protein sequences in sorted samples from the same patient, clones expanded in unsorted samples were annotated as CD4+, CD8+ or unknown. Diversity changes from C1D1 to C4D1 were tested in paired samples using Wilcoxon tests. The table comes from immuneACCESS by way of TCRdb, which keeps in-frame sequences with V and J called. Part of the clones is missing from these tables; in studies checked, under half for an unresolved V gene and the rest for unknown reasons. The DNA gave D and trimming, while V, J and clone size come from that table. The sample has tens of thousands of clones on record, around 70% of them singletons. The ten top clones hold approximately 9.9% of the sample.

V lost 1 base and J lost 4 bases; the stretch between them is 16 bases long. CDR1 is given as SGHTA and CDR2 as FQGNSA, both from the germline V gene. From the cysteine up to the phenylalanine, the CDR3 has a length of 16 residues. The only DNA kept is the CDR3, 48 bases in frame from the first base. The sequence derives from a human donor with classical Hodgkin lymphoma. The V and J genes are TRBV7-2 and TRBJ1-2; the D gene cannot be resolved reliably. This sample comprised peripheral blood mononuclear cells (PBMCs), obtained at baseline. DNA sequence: TGTGCCAGCAGCTTAGGGCCCCTCCTAGGGCTCTATGGCTACACCTTC. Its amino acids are CASSLGPLLGLYGYTF.